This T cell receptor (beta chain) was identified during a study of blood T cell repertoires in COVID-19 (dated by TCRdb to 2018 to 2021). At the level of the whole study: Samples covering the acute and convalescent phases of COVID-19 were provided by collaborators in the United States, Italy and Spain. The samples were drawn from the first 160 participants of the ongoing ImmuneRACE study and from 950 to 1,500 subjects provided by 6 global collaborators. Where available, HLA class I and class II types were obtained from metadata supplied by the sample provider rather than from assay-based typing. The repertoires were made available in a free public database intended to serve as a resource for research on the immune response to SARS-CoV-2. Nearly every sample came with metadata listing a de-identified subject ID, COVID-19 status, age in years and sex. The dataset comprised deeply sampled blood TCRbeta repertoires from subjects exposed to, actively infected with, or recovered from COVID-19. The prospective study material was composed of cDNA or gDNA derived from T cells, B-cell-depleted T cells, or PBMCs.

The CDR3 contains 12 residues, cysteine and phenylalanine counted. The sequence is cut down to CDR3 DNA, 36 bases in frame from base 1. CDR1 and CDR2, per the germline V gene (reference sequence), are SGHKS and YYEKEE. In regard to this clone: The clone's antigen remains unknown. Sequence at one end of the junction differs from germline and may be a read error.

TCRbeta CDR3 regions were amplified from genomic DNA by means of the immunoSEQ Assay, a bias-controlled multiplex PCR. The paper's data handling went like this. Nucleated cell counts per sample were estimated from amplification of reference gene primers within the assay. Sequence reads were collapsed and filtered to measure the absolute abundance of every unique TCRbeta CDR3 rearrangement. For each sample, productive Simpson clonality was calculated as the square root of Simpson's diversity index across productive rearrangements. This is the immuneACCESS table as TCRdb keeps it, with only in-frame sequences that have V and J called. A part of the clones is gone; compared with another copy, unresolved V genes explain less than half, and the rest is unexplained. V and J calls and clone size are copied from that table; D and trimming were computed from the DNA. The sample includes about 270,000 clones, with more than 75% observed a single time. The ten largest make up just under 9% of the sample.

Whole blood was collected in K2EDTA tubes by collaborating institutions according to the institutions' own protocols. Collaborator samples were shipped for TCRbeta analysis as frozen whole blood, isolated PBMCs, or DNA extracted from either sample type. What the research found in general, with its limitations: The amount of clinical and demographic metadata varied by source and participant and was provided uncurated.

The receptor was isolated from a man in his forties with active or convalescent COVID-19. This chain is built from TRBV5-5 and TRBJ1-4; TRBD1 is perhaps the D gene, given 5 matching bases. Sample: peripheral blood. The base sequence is TGTGCCAGCACCACTGGGGGGGTGTTCTCGAATTTT. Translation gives CASTTGGVFSNF.